This T cell receptor (beta chain) was retrieved from a study of OX40 agonist ivuxolimab in advanced cancers. Using immunoSEQ multiplex PCR, the repertoire was profiled, and TCRdb retains in-frame clones only, with some absent. The sample holds around 18,000 clones, around 83% seen once. The CDR3 is 11 amino acids. The germline V gene has CDR1 SQVTM and CDR2 ANQGSEA. Trimming took off 6 bases at V and 10 bases at J, with 15 bases between the two ends. The origin of this receptor is an adult with an advanced solid tumor such as melanoma, head and neck, liver or kidney cancer. Here the sequenced sample was CD4+ or CD8+ T cells sorted from blood, taken in a trial of the OX40 agonist ivuxolimab. This sequence joins TRBV29-1 and TRBJ1-1; no reliable D call. The CDR3 DNA reads TGCAGCGTGGTAACAGATCTTCGAGCTTTCTTT. This translates into CSVVTDLRAFF.